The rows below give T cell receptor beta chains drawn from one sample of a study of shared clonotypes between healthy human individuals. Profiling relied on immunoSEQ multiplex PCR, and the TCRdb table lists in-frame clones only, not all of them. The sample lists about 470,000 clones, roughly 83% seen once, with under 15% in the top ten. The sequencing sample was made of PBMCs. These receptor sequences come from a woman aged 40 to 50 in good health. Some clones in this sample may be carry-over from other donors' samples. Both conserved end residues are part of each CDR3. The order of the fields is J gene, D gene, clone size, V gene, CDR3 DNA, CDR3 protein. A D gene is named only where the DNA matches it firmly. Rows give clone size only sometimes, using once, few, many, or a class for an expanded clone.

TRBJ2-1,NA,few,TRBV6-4,TGTGCCAGCGGGCCTACGGTAGTAGGTGAGCAGTTCTTC,CASGPTVVGEQFF
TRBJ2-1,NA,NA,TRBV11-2,TGTGCCAGCAGCTTAGTCGATGAGCAGTTCTTC,CASSLVDEQFF
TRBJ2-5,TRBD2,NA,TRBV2,TGTGCCAGCCTAGCGGGAGAGACCCAGTACTTC,CASLAGETQYF
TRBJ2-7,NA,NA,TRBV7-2,TGTGCCAGCGCTACAGGGTCCTATTACGAGCAGTACTTC,CASATGSYYEQYF
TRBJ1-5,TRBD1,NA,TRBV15,TGTGCCACCAGCGGAGAGGGGGCCCAGCCCCAGCATTTT,CATSGEGAQPQHF
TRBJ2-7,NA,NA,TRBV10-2,TGCGCCAGCAGTGAGTCGGGGGCTTACGAGCAGTACTTC,CASSESGAYEQYF
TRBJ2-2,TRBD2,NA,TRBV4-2,TGTGCCAGCAGCCAGGGGGTACTAGCGGGGCCTAATAGGGAGCTGTTTTTT,CASSQGVLAGPNRELFF
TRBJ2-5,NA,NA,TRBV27,TGTGCCAGCAGTTTCCTGCGGGGAAACCAAGAGACCCAGTACTTC,CASSFLRGNQETQYF
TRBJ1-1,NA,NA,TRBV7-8,TGTGCCAGCAGCTTACGGTTTCTGAACACTGAAGCTTTCTTT,CASSLRFLNTEAFF
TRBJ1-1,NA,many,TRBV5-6,TGTGCCAGCAGCTTGGGACCCGGACGTGTAGCTTTCTTT,CASSLGPGRVAFF
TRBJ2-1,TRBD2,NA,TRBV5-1,TGCGCCAGCAGCTCCCCGGGACTAGCGGGAATAAATGAGCAGTTCTTC,CASSSPGLAGINEQFF
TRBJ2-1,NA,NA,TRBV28,TGTGCCAAGTACCGGAATGAGCAGTTCTTC,CAKYRNEQFF
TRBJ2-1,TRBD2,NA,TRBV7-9,TGTGCCAGCAGCTTCCTGCCGGGGACTACTAACAATGAGCAGTTCTTC,CASSFLPGTTNNEQFF
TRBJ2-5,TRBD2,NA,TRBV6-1,TGTGCCAGCAGTCTAGCGGGAAGGCGGGAGACCCAGTACTTC,CASSLAGRRETQYF
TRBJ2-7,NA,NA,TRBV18,TGTGCCAGCTCACCAGACGGAGCCTACGAGCAGTACTTC,CASSPDGAYEQYF
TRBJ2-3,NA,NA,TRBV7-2,TGTGCCAGCAGTTACCTAGATTTCGATACGCAGTATTTT,CASSYLDFDTQYF
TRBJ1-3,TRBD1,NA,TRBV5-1,TGCGCCAGCAGCTTGGCGGGACAGGCTTATGGAAACACCATATATTTT,CASSLAGQAYGNTIYF
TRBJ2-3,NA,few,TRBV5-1,TGCGCCAGCAGTACGGCGGGTCCTAGCACAGATACGCAGTATTTT,CASSTAGPSTDTQYF
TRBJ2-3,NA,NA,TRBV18,TGTGCCAGCTCACGACAGGGACTATCTGGCACAGATACGCAGTATTTT,CASSRQGLSGTDTQYF
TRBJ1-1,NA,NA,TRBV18,TGTGCCAGCTCAGAGACAGCGAACACTGAAGCTTTCTTT,CASSETANTEAFF
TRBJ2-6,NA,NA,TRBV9,TGTGCCAGCAGCGAACTTGGGGCCAACGTCCTGACTTTC,CASSELGANVLTF
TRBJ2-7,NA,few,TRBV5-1,TGCGCCAGCCACCCAGGCGGGCGGGAACCGGACGAGCAGTACTTC,CASHPGGREPDEQYF
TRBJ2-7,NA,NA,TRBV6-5,TGTGCCAGCAGTTACTCGAAGACAGACTCCTACGAGCAGTACTTC,CASSYSKTDSYEQYF
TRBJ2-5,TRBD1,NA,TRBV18,TGTGCCAGCTCACTCGCGACAGGGGGTGCGCGAGAGACCCAGTACTTC,CASSLATGGARETQYF
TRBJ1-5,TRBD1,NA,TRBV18,TGTGCCAGCTCAGATGACAGGGAGTATAATCAGCCCCAGCATTTT,CASSDDREYNQPQHF
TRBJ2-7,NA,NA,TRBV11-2,TGTGCCAGCAGCTTAGCGGGGAGCGCGTACGAGCAGTACTTC,CASSLAGSAYEQYF
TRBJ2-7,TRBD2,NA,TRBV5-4,TGTGCCAGCAGCCGGGGCGTCGGGGGGACCTACGAGCAGTACTTC,CASSRGVGGTYEQYF
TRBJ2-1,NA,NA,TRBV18,TGTGCCAGCTCACCGGCGGCACCTCTGGCGGATGAGCAGTTCTTC,CASSPAAPLADEQFF
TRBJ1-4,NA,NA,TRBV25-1,TGTGCCAGCAGTGAATCTGGTAGGGCAGGGAATGAAAAACTGTTTTTT,CASSESGRAGNEKLFF
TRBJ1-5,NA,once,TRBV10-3,TGTGCCATCGGTAAGGGGGGTCAGCCCCAGCATTTT,CAIGKGGQPQHF
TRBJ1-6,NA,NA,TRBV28,TGTGCCAGCAGTTTGATTGTCCCACCCCTCCACTTT,CASSLIVPPLHF
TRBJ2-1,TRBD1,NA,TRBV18,TGTGCCAGCTCACCGGGGACAGGGGGCAAAAGGGAGCAGTTCTTC,CASSPGTGGKREQFF
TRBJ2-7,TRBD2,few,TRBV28,TGTGCCAGCAGTTCCCCGACTAGCGGGAGGGCCGAGCAGTACTTC,CASSSPTSGRAEQYF
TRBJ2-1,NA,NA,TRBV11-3,TGTGCCAGCAGCGCGGACGGCTCCTACAATGAGCAGTTCTTC,CASSADGSYNEQFF
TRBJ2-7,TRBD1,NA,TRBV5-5,TGTGCCAGCAGCTTCCGGGACAGCTACTACGAGCAGTACTTC,CASSFRDSYYEQYF
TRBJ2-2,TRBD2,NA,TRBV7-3,TGTGCCAGCAGCAGCGGACTAGCGAACACCGGGGAGCTGTTTTTT,CASSSGLANTGELFF
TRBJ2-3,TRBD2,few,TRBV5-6,TGTGCCAGCAGTCTACTAGCGGGAGGGTACACAGATACGCAGTATTTT,CASSLLAGGYTDTQYF
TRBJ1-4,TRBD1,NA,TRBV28,TGTGCCAGCAGTCCCCCGACAGGGGGCGGAGAAAAACTGTTTTTT,CASSPPTGGGEKLFF
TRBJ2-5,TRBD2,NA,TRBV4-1,TGCGCCAGCAGCCAAGATTGGACTAGCGGGAGTCAAGAGACCCAGTACTTC,CASSQDWTSGSQETQYF
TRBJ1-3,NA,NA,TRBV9,TGTGCCAGCAGCGAGGGGGGGAGTAACTCTGGAAACACCATATATTTT,CASSEGGSNSGNTIYF